This T cell receptor beta chain appears in the sequencing data of a study of post-analysis software for immune sequencing data. Study-level findings and limits: Significantly lower normalized Chao1 diversity was seen in multiple sclerosis patients than in controls. The study found TRBV5-6, TRBV5-1 and TRBV20-1 among about 5 TRBV segments more frequent in patients than controls.

This CDR3 is 14 amino acids long. Germline V gene data show CDR1 as SGHTA and CDR2 as FQGNSA. V lost 3 bases and J lost 4, with 12 bases in between. This clonotype was recorded a few times. Its cognate antigen is unknown. Tagging with unique molecular identifiers was a feature of the TCR beta cDNA libraries. Between roughly 0.9 and 11 million T cells gave rise to 450,000 to 650,000 cDNA molecules. Each CDR3 protein gets one entry after TCRdb re-called the PCR reads with MiXCR. The sample includes around 770,000 distinct CDR3 sequences, around 46% of them seen just once. V and J are TRBV7-2 and TRBJ1-2; D is possibly TRBD1 (5 bases). The source of this sequence is a girl aged 10 to 17 with multiple sclerosis. What was sequenced was blood. The CDR3 nucleotides read TGTGCCAGCAGCTTCCGTGGGGACGGCTATGGCTACACCTTC. Encoded protein: CASSFRGDGYGYTF.